A selection of T cell receptor beta chains follows, all from one sample in a study of beta chain features in type 1 diabetes. The method was immunoSEQ multiplex PCR; TCRdb's version includes in-frame clones alone and lacks a portion of them. The top ten hold around 0.035% of the sample, which has about 410,000 clones, roughly 14% seen once. Material: naive CD4+ T cells from blood. These receptors all stem from a man aged 30-40 years in good health. The CDR3 runs from the conserved cysteine through the conserved F or W. The D gene is left open where the match is weak. The listing skips clone size in some rows; elsewhere it reads once, few, many or a size class.

- | TRBJ2-4 | TRBV21-1 | - | TGTGCCAGCAGCAAGGACAGGGGGAAGGGAGACTCCCTGAACATTCAGTACTTC | CASSKDRGKGDSLNIQYF
- | TRBJ1-2 | TRBV30 | many | TGTGCCTGGAATCGCCCGGCCGGGTGGGAAAACACCTTC | CAWNRPAGWENTF
TRBD1 | TRBJ2-3 | TRBV5-1 | - | TGCGCCAGCAGCCCCCAGACAGGGCTGAGCACAGATACGCAGTATTTT | CASSPQTGLSTDTQYF
- | TRBJ2-6 | TRBV10-3 | - | TGTGCCATCAGTGAGTCTGATGGGACCTCTGGGGCCAACGTCCTGACTTTC | CAISESDGTSGANVLTF
TRBD2 | TRBJ2-5 | TRBV7-6 | few | TGTGCCAGCAGCTCTAGCGGGAGTTCCTTAGAGACCCAGTACTTC | CASSSSGSSLETQYF
- | TRBJ2-1 | TRBV5-4 | few | TGTGCCAGCAGCTTGGGGCAGGGTACCTACAATGAGCAGTTCTTC | CASSLGQGTYNEQFF
TRBD2 | TRBJ2-1 | TRBV7-3 | few | TGTGCCAGCAGCCCCCAATGGGGACGCGGACTAGCGGGAGGTGAGCAGTTCTTC | CASSPQWGRGLAGGEQFF
- | TRBJ1-1 | TRBV4-3 | - | TGCGCCAGCAGCCAAGATAATATACTGGGCACTGAAGCTTTCTTT | CASSQDNILGTEAFF
- | TRBJ1-2 | TRBV14 | few | TGTGCCAGCAGTCCCTGGGAGGACTATGGCTACACCTTC | CASSPWEDYGYTF
- | TRBJ2-4 | TRBV30 | few | TGTGCCTGGACGAACAGTGCCAAAAACATTCAGTACTTC | CAWTNSAKNIQYF
- | TRBJ2-2 | TRBV7-9 | few | TGTGCCAGCCGAGCTCGGGTCCGGGTGGACACCGGGGAGCTGTTTTTT | CASRARVRVDTGELFF
- | TRBJ2-7 | TRBV6-1 | few | TGTGCCAGCAGTGAAGTGGCCCGGGTCTCCTACGAGCAGTACTTC | CASSEVARVSYEQYF
- | TRBJ2-3 | TRBV28 | - | TGTGCCAGCAGTCTCCAGGGGCAAGATACGCAGTATTTT | CASSLQGQDTQYF
- | TRBJ1-2 | TRBV14 | - | TGTGCCAGCAGCCAACAAAACGGCTACACCTTC | CASSQQNGYTF
- | TRBJ2-4 | TRBV28 | - | TGTGCCAGCAGTTGGGGGACCCCCGCTAAAAACATTCAGTACTTC | CASSWGTPAKNIQYF
- | TRBJ1-1 | TRBV21-1 | few | TGTGCCAGCAGCAAAACCCCGGGGGACACTGAAGCTTTCTTT | CASSKTPGDTEAFF
- | TRBJ2-5 | TRBV29-1 | few | TGCAGCGTTGTCAAGGAGACCCAGTACTTC | CSVVKETQYF
TRBD2 | TRBJ2-1 | TRBV7-9 | few | TGTGCCAGCAGCTTAGATGGCGGGGGACACAATGAGCAGTTCTTC | CASSLDGGGHNEQFF
- | TRBJ1-1 | TRBV27 | - | TGTGCCAGCAGTTTTGATGCCCGTTACAACACTGAAGCTTTCTTT | CASSFDARYNTEAFF
- | TRBJ2-3 | TRBV6-5 | few | TGTGCCAGCAGTTACCTGGTCGGCGGGGCCACAGATACGCAGTATTTT | CASSYLVGGATDTQYF
TRBD1 | TRBJ1-5 | TRBV6-5 | few | TGTGCCAGCAGGCGAACAGGGGGCCACAATCAGCCCCAGCATTTT | CASRRTGGHNQPQHF
- | TRBJ2-7 | TRBV18 | few | TGTGCCAGCTCCTTATTACCTGGGTACGAGCAGTACTTC | CASSLLPGYEQYF
TRBD2 | TRBJ2-3 | TRBV5-4 | few | TGTGCCAGCAGCCCCCGGACTAGCGCATCCACAGATACGCAGTATTTT | CASSPRTSASTDTQYF
TRBD2 | TRBJ2-1 | TRBV19 | - | TGTGCCAGTAGTAAGACTAGCGGGAGCGGGGAGCAGTTCTTC | CASSKTSGSGEQFF
- | TRBJ1-6 | TRBV7-2 | few | TGTGCCAGCAGCTTAGACTCGCCCGTTTCACCCCTCCACTTT | CASSLDSPVSPLHF
- | TRBJ2-1 | TRBV10-3 | few | TGTGCCATCAGTGAGTCGATGGGGGTAGACTACAATGAGCAGTTCTTC | CAISESMGVDYNEQFF
TRBD2 | TRBJ2-2 | TRBV5-1 | - | TGCGCCAGCAGCCAACTTGAGGGACTAGCTGAAAGCGGGGAGCTGTTTTTT | CASSQLEGLAESGELFF
- | TRBJ2-3 | TRBV11-2 | few | TGTGCCAGCACCCAGCGGTCCGACTGGCGGGGAATCACAGATACGCAGTATTTT | CASTQRSDWRGITDTQYF
- | TRBJ2-6 | TRBV4-3 | many | TGCGCCAGCAGCCAAGACATTGGGGCCAACGTCCTGACTTTC | CASSQDIGANVLTF
TRBD1 | TRBJ1-5 | TRBV18 | few | TGTGCCAGCTCACTCAGACAGGGTTTGATTCAGCCCCAGCATTTT | CASSLRQGLIQPQHF
- | TRBJ2-1 | TRBV7-9 | - | TGTGCCAGCAGCTTAGCGGGGGTCTCCTACAATGAGCAGTTCTTC | CASSLAGVSYNEQFF
- | TRBJ2-5 | TRBV11-3 | - | TGTGCCAGCAGCTTAGGTACCCAGACAAGAGAGACCCAGTACTTC | CASSLGTQTRETQYF
- | TRBJ1-1 | TRBV6-5 | few | TGTGCCAGCAGTATCGACTCGTTGGGTGAAGCTTTCTTT | CASSIDSLGEAFF
- | TRBJ1-2 | TRBV7-6 | few | TGTGCCAGCAGCTTATCGTCAAATAAGGGCTACACCTTC | CASSLSSNKGYTF
- | TRBJ1-1 | TRBV7-2 | few | TGTGCCAGCAGCTTAGTGCATAACACTGAAGCTTTCTTT | CASSLVHNTEAFF
TRBD1 | TRBJ1-2 | TRBV25-1 | - | TGTGCCAGCAGTGAATATTCCGGGGCCACACAGGGGGACTATGGCTACACCTTC | CASSEYSGATQGDYGYTF
TRBD2 | TRBJ2-6 | TRBV30 | few | TGTGCCTGGACCATTGGGACTAGCGGGACCCGCTCTGGGGCCAACGTCCTGACTTTC | CAWTIGTSGTRSGANVLTF
- | TRBJ2-1 | TRBV10-3 | few | TGTGCCATCAGTGAGGGTTACAGGGTCATTAGCAATGAGCAGTTCTTC | CAISEGYRVISNEQFF
- | TRBJ2-1 | TRBV7-9 | - | TGTGCCAGCAGCCCAGAGTTCGATGAGCAGTTCTTC | CASSPEFDEQFF
- | TRBJ2-3 | TRBV9 | - | TGTGCCAGCAGCCGGGACGGCACAGATACGCAGTATTTT | CASSRDGTDTQYF
- | TRBJ2-1 | TRBV7-3 | - | TGTGCCAGCAGCTCGGACGGAGGGTCTGAAGATGCGCAGTTCTTC | CASSSDGGSEDAQFF
- | TRBJ2-5 | TRBV18 | - | TGTGCCAGCTCCGGGACCGAAGAGACCCAGTACTTC | CASSGTEETQYF
TRBD2 | TRBJ2-5 | TRBV9 | - | TGTGCCAGCAGCATGGGACTAGAAAGGTCAGAAACCCAGTACTTC | CASSMGLERSETQYF
- | TRBJ2-5 | TRBV5-1 | - | TGCGCCAGCAGCCCCCAGGGATCAGGAGAGACCCAGTACTTC | CASSPQGSGETQYF
- | TRBJ2-3 | TRBV29-1 | few | TGCAGCGGAAGCCGGGGGCGAACAGATACGCAGTATTTT | CSGSRGRTDTQYF
- | TRBJ1-2 | TRBV30 | many | TGTGCCTGGAGTGTTAAGGTGCCGTCCTATGGCTACACCTTC | CAWSVKVPSYGYTF
- | TRBJ2-1 | TRBV6-1 | - | TGTGCCAGCAGTGCACCGGGATCCTACAATGAGCAGTTCTTC | CASSAPGSYNEQFF
- | TRBJ1-1 | TRBV4-1 | - | TGCGCCAGCAGCCCCCCCAAAGGGAAGAACACTGAAGCTTTCTTT | CASSPPKGKNTEAFF
- | TRBJ2-1 | TRBV23-1 | - | TGCGCCAGCAGTCACCGGGGGGCCCCCTACAATGAGCAGTTCTTC | CASSHRGAPYNEQFF
- | TRBJ2-7 | TRBV7-2 | few | TGTGCCAGCAGCTCGCCGACATTTCCCTACGAGCAGTACTTC | CASSSPTFPYEQYF
TRBD1 | TRBJ1-5 | TRBV27 | once | TGTGCCAGCAGGGACCCACAGGGGTATCAGCCCCAGCATTTT | CASRDPQGYQPQHF
TRBD1 | TRBJ1-1 | TRBV5-6 | - | TGTGCCAGCGCTCGGACAGGGGGCACTGAAGCTTTCTTT | CASARTGGTEAFF
- | TRBJ2-7 | TRBV11-2 | - | TGTGCCAGCAGGGACCCCTTTTCCTACGAGCAGTACTTC | CASRDPFSYEQYF
TRBD1 | TRBJ2-4 | TRBV29-1 | few | TGCAGCGTTCCGGACAGGGTGGCCAAAAACATTCAGTACTTC | CSVPDRVAKNIQYF
TRBD2 | TRBJ2-1 | TRBV4-1 | few | TGCGCCAGCAGCCAAGGAGCGGGGGGGGTCGTTGAGCAGTTCTTC | CASSQGAGGVVEQFF
- | TRBJ2-4 | TRBV7-8 | - | TGTGCCAGCAGCGAGAGGACTCCCAAAAACATTCAGTACTTC | CASSERTPKNIQYF
- | TRBJ2-1 | TRBV5-1 | few | TGCGCCAGCTCCCTGGAGGGGGGGCGCGGCAATGAGCAGTTCTTC | CASSLEGGRGNEQFF
- | TRBJ1-2 | TRBV7-2 | - | TGTGCCAGCAGTTTGACACCCGGCAACTATGGCTACACCTTC | CASSLTPGNYGYTF